This T cell receptor beta chain appears in the sequencing data of a study of OX40 agonist ivuxolimab in advanced cancers. Overall study context: Patients undergoing dose escalation presented with hepatocellular carcinoma, melanoma, renal cell or head and neck cancer.

Notes on this clone: Its specificity is unknown.

Study-wide results and caveats: Some patients who did not respond also had low normalized T-cell clonal expansion. Among the lowest peripheral clonal expansion occurred in 0.1-3.0 mg/kg partial responders. Doses of 0.1 to 3.0 mg/kg were accompanied by clonal expansion of CD4+ and CD8+ blood T cells by week 6.

Germline CDR1 reads ENHRY; CDR2 reads SYGVKD. This CDR3 has 14 residues. Trimming at V came to 10 bases and at J to 3 bases, leaving 6 bases not matched to a gene. Generated by immunoSEQ multiplex PCR, the TCRdb table keeps only in-frame clones and is missing some. The table shows around 48,000 clones, with roughly 83% occurring only once. The chain employs TRBV10-3 and TRBJ1-3, with 10 nucleotides matching TRBD1. The receptor comes from an adult with an advanced solid tumor such as melanoma, head and neck, liver or kidney cancer. The sample consisted of CD4+ or CD8+ T cells sorted from blood, taken in a trial of the OX40 agonist ivuxolimab. CDR3 sequence reads: CASRQGAGGNTIYF. The CDR3 nucleotides are TGTGCCAGCCGACAGGGGGCGGGTGGAAACACCATATATTTT.